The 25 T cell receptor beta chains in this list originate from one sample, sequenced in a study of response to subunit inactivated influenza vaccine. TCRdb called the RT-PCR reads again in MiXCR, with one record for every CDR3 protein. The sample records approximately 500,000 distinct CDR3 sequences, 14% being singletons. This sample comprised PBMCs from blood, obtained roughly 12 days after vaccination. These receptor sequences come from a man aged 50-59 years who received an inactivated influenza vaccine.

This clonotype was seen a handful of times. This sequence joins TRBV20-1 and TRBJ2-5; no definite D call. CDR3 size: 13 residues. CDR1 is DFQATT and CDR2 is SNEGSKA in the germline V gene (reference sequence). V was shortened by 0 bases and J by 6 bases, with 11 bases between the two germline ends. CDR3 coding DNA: TGCAGTGCTAGAGATCACGACTCGAAGACCCAGTACTTC. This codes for CSARDHDSKTQYF.

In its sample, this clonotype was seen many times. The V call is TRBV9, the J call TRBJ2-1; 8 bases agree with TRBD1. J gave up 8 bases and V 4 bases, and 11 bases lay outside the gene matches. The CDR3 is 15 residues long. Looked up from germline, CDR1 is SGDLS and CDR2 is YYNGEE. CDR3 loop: CASSPDPGQGYEQFF. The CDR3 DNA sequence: TGTGCCAGCAGCCCCGACCCTGGACAGGGCTATGAGCAGTTCTTC.

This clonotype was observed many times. CDR3 region: CASSPSRNPWEQYF. The CDR3 coding sequence is TGCGCCAGCAGCCCATCCCGGAACCCGTGGGAGCAGTACTTC. The chain couples TRBV5-1 to TRBJ2-7; no reliable D call. Germline loops: CDR1 SGHRS, CDR2 YFSETQ. Trimming shortened V by 4 bases and J by 7 bases, and 18 bases separated the two germline ends. The CDR3 length is 14 residues.

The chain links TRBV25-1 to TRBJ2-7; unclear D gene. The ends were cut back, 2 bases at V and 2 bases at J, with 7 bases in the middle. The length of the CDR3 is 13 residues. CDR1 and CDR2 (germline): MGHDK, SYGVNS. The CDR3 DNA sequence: TGTGCCAGCAGTGAAAACGGTCCCTACGAGCAGTACTTC. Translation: CASSENGPYEQYF.

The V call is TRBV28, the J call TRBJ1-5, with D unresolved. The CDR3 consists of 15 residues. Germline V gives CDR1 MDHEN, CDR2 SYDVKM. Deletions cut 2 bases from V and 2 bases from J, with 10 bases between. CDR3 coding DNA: TGTGCCAGCAGTTTAGGGGTCTTGGGCAATCAGCCCCAGCATTTT. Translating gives CASSLGVLGNQPQHF.

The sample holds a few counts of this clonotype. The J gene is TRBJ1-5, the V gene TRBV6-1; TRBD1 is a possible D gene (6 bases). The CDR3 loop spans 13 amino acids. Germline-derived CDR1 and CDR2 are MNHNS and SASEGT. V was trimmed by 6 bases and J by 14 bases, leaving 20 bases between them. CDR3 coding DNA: TGTGCCAGCAGGCGACAGGTATCAGCCGGAGAGCATTTT. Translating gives CASRRQVSAGEHF.

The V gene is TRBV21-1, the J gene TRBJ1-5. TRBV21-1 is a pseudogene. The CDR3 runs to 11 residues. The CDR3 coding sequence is TGTGCCATCCTGGTGGCCTGGCCCCAGCATTTT. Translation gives CAILVAWPQHF.

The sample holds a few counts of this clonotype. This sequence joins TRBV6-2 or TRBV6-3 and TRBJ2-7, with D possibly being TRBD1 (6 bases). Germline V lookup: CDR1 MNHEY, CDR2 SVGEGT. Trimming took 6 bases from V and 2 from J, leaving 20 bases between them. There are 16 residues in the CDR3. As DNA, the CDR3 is TGTGCCAGCAGACACCTGACAGGCGGATCTACCTACGAGCAGTACTTC. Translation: CASRHLTGGSTYEQYF.

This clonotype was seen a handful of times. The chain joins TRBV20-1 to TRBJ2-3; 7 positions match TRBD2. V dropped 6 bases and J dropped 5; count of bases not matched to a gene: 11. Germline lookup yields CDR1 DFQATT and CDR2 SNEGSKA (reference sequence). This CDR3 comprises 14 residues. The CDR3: CSAYWPGGGDTQYF. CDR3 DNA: TGCAGTGCCTACTGGCCTGGCGGGGGAGATACGCAGTATTTT.

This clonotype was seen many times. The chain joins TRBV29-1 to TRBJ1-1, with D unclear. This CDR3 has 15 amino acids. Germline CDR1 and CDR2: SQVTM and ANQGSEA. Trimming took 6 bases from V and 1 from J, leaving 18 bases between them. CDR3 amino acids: CSVPRPGGPNTEAFF. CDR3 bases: TGCAGCGTCCCCCGGCCGGGTGGCCCGAACACTGAAGCTTTCTTT.

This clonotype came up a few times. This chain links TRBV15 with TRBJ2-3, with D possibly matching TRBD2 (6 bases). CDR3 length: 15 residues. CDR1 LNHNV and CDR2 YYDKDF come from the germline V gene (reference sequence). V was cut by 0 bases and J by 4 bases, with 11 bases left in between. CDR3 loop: CATSRERGFPDTQYF. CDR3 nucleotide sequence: TGTGCCACCAGCAGAGAGCGGGGATTCCCAGATACGCAGTATTTT.

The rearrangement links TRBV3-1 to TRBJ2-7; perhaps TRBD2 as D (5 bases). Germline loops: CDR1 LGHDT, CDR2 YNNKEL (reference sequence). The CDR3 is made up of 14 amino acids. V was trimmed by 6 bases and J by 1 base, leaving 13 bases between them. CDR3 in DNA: TGTGCCAGCAGTAAAAGTCCGGGGTCCTACGAGCAGTACTTC. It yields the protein CASSKSPGSYEQYF.

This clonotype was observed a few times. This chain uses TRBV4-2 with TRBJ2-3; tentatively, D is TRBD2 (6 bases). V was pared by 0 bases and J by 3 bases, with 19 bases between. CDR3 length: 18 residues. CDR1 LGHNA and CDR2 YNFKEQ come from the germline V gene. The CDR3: CASSQELSVREWTDTQYF. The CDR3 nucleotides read TGTGCCAGCAGCCAAGAGTTGTCGGTCCGGGAGTGGACAGATACGCAGTATTTT.

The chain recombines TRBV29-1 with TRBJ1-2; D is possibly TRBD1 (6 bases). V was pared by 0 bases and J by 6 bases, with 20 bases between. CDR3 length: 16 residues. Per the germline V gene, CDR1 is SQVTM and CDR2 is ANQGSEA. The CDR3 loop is CSVEDQGKGGVDGYTF. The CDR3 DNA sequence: TGCAGCGTTGAAGATCAGGGCAAGGGGGGGGTCGATGGCTACACCTTC. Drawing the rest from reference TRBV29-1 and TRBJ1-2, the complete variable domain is SAVISQKPSRDICQRGTSLTIQCQVDSQVTMMFWYRQQPGQSLTLIATANQGSEATYESGFVIDKFPISRPNLTFSTLTVSNMSPEDSSIYLCSVEDQGKGGVDGYTFGSGTRLTVV.

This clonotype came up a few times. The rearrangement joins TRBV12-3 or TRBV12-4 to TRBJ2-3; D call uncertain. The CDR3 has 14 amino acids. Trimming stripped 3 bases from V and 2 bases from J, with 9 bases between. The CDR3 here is CASSFRRTTDTQYF. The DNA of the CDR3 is TGTGCCAGCAGTTTTAGGCGGACCACAGATACGCAGTATTTT.

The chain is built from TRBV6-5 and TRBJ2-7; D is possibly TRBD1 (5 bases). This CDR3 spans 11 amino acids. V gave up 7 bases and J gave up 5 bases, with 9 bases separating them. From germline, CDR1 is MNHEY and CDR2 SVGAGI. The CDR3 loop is CASNQGHEQYF. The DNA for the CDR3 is TGTGCCAGCAATCAGGGCCACGAGCAGTACTTC.

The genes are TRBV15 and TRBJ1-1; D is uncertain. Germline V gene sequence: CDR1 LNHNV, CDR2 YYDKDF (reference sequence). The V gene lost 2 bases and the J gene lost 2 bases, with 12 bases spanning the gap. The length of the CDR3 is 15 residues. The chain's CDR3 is CATSRFGQDNTEAFF. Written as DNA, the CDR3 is TGTGCCACCAGCAGATTCGGGCAGGATAACACTGAAGCTTTCTTT.

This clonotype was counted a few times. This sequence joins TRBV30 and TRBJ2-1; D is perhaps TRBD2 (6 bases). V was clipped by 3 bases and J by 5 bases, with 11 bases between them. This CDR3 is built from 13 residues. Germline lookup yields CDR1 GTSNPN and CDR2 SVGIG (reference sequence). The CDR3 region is CAWSTGSNNEQFF. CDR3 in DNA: TGTGCCTGGAGCACCGGGAGCAACAATGAGCAGTTCTTC.

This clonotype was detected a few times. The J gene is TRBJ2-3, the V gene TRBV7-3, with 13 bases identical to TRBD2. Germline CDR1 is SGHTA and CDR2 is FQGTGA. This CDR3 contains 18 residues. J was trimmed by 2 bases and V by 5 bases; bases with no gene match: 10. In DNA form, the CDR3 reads TGTGCCAGCAGCCCTATGGCCGGGACTAGCGGGAACACAGATACGCAGTATTTT. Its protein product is CASSPMAGTSGNTDTQYF.

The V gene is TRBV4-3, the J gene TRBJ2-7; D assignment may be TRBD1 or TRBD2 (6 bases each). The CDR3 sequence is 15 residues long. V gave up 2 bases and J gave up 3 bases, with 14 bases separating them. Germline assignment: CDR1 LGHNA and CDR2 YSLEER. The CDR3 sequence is CASSQSLGGYYEQYF. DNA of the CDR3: TGCGCCAGCAGCCAAAGTCTGGGGGGCTACTACGAGCAGTACTTC.

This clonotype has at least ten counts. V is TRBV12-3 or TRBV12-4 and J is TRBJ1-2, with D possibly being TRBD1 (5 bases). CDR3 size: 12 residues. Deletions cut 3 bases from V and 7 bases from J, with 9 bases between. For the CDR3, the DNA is TGTGCCAGCAGTTTCATTGGGGGTGGCTACACCTTC. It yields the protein CASSFIGGGYTF.

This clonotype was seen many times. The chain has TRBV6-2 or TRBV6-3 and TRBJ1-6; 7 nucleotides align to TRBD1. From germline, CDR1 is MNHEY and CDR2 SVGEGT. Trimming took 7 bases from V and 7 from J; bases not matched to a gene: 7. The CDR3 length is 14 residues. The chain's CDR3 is CASTGGLWNSPLHF. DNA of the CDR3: TGTGCCAGCACAGGGGGTCTTTGGAATTCACCCCTCCACTTT.

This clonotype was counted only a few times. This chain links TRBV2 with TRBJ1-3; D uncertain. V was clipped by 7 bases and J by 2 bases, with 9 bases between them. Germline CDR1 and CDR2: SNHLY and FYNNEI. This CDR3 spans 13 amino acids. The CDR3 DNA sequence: TGTGCCAGCACCCTGATCGCTGGAAACACCATATATTTT. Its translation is CASTLIAGNTIYF.

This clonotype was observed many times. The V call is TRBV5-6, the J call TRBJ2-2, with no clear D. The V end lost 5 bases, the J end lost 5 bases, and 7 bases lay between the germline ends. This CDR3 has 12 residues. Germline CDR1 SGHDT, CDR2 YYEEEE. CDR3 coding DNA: TGTGCCAGCAGTGAACGAACCGGGGAGCTGTTTTTT. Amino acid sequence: CASSERTGELFF.

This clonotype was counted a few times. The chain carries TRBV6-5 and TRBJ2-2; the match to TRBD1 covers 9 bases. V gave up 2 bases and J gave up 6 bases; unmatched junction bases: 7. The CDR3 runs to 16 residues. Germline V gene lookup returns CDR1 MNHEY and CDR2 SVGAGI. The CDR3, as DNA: TGTGCCAGCAGTTACCGGGGGACAGGGCTGGCCGGGGAGCTGTTTTTT. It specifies CASSYRGTGLAGELFF.